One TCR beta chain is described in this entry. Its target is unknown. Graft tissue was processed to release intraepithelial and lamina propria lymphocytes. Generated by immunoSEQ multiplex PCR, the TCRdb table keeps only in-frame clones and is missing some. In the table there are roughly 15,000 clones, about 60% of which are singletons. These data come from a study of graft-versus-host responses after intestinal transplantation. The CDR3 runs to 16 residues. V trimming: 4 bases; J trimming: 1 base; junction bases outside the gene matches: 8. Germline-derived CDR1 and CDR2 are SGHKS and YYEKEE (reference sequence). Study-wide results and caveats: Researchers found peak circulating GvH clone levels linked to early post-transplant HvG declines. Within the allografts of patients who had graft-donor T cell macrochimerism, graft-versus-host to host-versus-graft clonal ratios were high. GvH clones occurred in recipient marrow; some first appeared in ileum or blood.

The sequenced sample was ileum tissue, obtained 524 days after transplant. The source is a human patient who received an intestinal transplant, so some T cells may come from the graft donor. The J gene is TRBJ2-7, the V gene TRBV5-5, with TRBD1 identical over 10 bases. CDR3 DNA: TGTGCCAGCAGCCGAAGAGGACAGGGGGGTTCCTACGAGCAGTACTTC. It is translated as CASSRRGQGGSYEQYF.